Shown below are 21 T cell receptor beta chains from a single sample sequenced in a study of T cells in Graves' hyperthyroidism and ophthalmopathy. There were TCR beta CDR3 regions amplified from RNA transcripts. The study used the HTBI primer set for a first-round RT-PCR of the TCR CDR3. TCRdb redid the calling of the multiplex PCR reads with MiXCR, one entry per CDR3 protein. The sample shows under 400,000 distinct CDR3 sequences, 20% to 25% of them seen only once. The material sequenced was blood. The receptors were gathered from a man aged 50 to 60 with Graves' hyperthyroidism.

The V call is TRBV29-1, the J call TRBJ2-3; D is ambiguous. The V and J ends lost 5 bases and 0 bases respectively, with 12 bases between them. CDR3 length: 14 residues. Germline CDR1 SQVTM, CDR2 ANQGSEA. The CDR3, as DNA: TGCAGCGTTCGTGTCGCCACTAGCACAGATACGCAGTATTTT. Its translation: CSVRVATSTDTQYF.

This clonotype has a handful of counts. The V call is TRBV19, the J call TRBJ2-3; a weak D match, TRBD2 (6 bases). V lost 3 bases to trimming and J lost 4 bases, with 17 bases between them. Germline V gene sequence: CDR1 LNHDA, CDR2 SQIVND (reference sequence). The CDR3 totals 16 residues. CDR3 nucleotides: TGTGCCAGTAGTATGGGGGGACCGGTAGATGCAGATACGCAGTATTTT. It yields the protein CASSMGGPVDADTQYF. The full variable domain, its missing parts supplied by reference TRBV19 and TRBJ2-3, is DGGITQSPKYLFRKEGQNVTLSCEQNLNHDAMYWYRQDPGQGLRLIYYSQIVNDFQKGDIAEGYSVSREKKESFPLTVTSAQKNPTAFYLCASSMGGPVDADTQYFGPGTRLTVL.

This clonotype came up a few times. Written as DNA, the CDR3 is TGTGCCAGCAGAGCAGGGGAACGTCAGCCCCAGCATTTT. This sequence encodes CASRAGERQPQHF. The chain joins TRBV6-1 to TRBJ1-5, with TRBD1 as a possible D gene (6 bases). The CDR3 is 13 amino acids. The germline V gene has CDR1 MNHNS and CDR2 SASEGT. Trimming removed 6 bases from V and 6 bases from J, with 12 bases in between.

This clonotype was counted between two and nine times. The genes are TRBV6-1 and TRBJ2-7; D possibly corresponds to TRBD2 (6 bases). Germline V gene data show CDR1 as MNHNS and CDR2 as SASEGT. V was cut by 6 bases and J by 4 bases, with 13 bases left in between. This CDR3 has 13 residues. The CDR3 region has the DNA TGTGCCAGCAGGCCCAGCGGGTTGTACGAGCAGTACTTC. This codes for CASRPSGLYEQYF.

This clonotype was counted only a few times. The rearrangement joins TRBV20-1 to TRBJ1-1, with TRBD1 as a possible D gene (6 bases). The CDR3 spans 14 residues. Germline V gene lookup returns CDR1 DFQATT and CDR2 SNEGSKA (reference sequence). Trimming took off 4 bases at V and 4 bases at J, with 16 bases between the two ends. Here the CDR3 DNA reads TGCAGTGCTAACCTGGGGGCGACAGTCACTGAAGCTTTCTTT. It translates to CSANLGATVTEAFF.

CDR3 protein: CASSFGLAGGSGELFF. CDR3 nucleotide sequence: TGTGCCAGCAGCTTCGGACTAGCGGGAGGATCCGGGGAGCTGTTTTTT. V is TRBV11-2 and J is TRBJ2-2; 14 bases line up with TRBD2. The CDR3 runs to 16 residues. Unmatched junction bases numbered 3, after V lost 3 bases and J lost 6 bases. From germline, CDR1 is SGHAT and CDR2 FQNNGV.

This clonotype has just a few counts. This chain connects TRBV11-2 to TRBJ2-7; the D gene is possibly TRBD1 (6 bases). CDR1 and CDR2 from the germline V gene are SGHAT and FQNNGV. CDR3 length: 14 amino acids. V lost 5 bases and J lost 6, with 17 bases in between. CDR3: CASSTQQGISEQYF. The CDR3 DNA reads TGTGCCAGCAGCACCCAACAGGGAATAAGCGAGCAGTACTTC.

This rearrangement joins TRBV27 to TRBJ1-1, with D possibly being TRBD1 (5 bases). The V end lost 2 bases, the J end lost 7 bases, and 14 bases lay between the germline ends. Looked up from germline, CDR1 is MNHEY and CDR2 is SMNVEV (reference sequence). CDR3 length: 14 amino acids. DNA for the CDR3: TGTGCCAGCAGTTTAGACAGAGTCACTGGTGAAGCTTTCTTT. Amino acid sequence: CASSLDRVTGEAFF.

CDR3: CASSLRWSVDAGANVLTF. In nucleotides, the CDR3 is TGTGCCAGTAGTCTGCGATGGTCCGTGGATGCTGGGGCCAACGTCCTGACTTTC. The V and J genes are TRBV19 and TRBJ2-6; D not certain. CDR1 is LNHDA and CDR2 is SQIVND in the germline V gene (reference sequence). The CDR3 runs 18 residues. The V end was cut by 5 bases, the J end by 2 bases, with 19 bases between.

Details on this clonotype: A read error may be the cause here, since a much bigger clone is one base away. The chain has TRBV6-4 and TRBJ2-7, with unresolved D. The germline CDR1 and CDR2 sequences are MRHNA and SNTAGT. The length of the CDR3 is 15 residues. V lost 11 bases, J lost 0 bases, and 20 bases lay in between. The CDR3 DNA reads as TGTGCCCACAGTAAAAGGGAAACCAGCTCCTACGAGCAGTACTTC. It encodes CAHSKRETSSYEQYF.

This clonotype was detected only a few times. The genes are TRBV11-3 and TRBJ1-1; D not certain. V was clipped by 5 bases and J by 2 bases, with 15 bases between them. The CDR3 is made up of 15 amino acids. The germline gives CDR1 SGHNT, CDR2 YENEEA. As DNA, the CDR3 is TGTGCCAGCAGCCCAACGACGAGGTCCAACACTGAAGCTTTCTTT. Translated, it gives CASSPTTRSNTEAFF.

This clonotype was counted ten times or more. V and J are TRBV29-1 and TRBJ1-1, with no clear D. This CDR3 has 13 amino acids. Germline lookup yields CDR1 SQVTM and CDR2 ANQGSEA. The ends were cut back, 5 bases at V and 3 bases at J, with 13 bases in the middle. The CDR3 DNA reads as TGCAGCGTTTCGGACGCCGGGTACACTGAAGCTTTCTTT. Amino acids: CSVSDAGYTEAFF.

This clonotype was detected only a few times. This chain links TRBV12-3 or TRBV12-4 with TRBJ2-7; D may correspond to TRBD1 or TRBD2 (5 bases each). This CDR3 is built from 13 residues. The CDR3, as DNA: TGTGCAACTAGGGAGAGGGGAAGGGCCGAGCAGTACTTC. It codes for CATRERGRAEQYF.

The rearrangement links TRBV14 to TRBJ1-1, with D tentatively TRBD1 (5 bases). The ends were cut back, 1 base at V and 4 bases at J, with 10 bases in the middle. The V gene's germline CDR1 is SGHDN and CDR2 FVKESK. The CDR3 loop spans 14 amino acids. CDR3 in DNA: TGTGCCAGCAGCCAAGGGGGGATGAGCACTGAAGCTTTCTTT. As protein: CASSQGGMSTEAFF.

To note about this clonotype: This sequence may be a read error, since a much larger clone differs from it by one base. V gene TRBV7-9 combines with J gene TRBJ2-7; D gene unclear. The CDR3 is 12 amino acids. CDR1 SEHNR and CDR2 FQNEAQ come from the germline V gene (reference sequence). V lost 4 bases to trimming and J lost 4 bases, with 8 bases between them. CDR3 region: CASSSVVYEQYF. The CDR3 DNA is TGTGCCAGCAGCTCAGTGGTGTACGAGCAGTACTTC.

This clonotype turned up a few times. The V gene is TRBV20-1, the J gene TRBJ2-5; tentative D call: TRBD2 (7 bases). The V gene lost 3 bases and the J gene lost 5 bases, with 13 bases spanning the gap. This CDR3 has 13 residues. Germline V gives CDR1 DFQATT, CDR2 SNEGSKA (reference sequence). CDR3 amino acids: CSASAGAGETQYF. Written as DNA, the CDR3 is TGCAGTGCTAGTGCGGGGGCAGGTGAGACCCAGTACTTC.

This clonotype was found a few times. The V gene is TRBV12-3 or TRBV12-4, the J gene TRBJ2-3; D possibly corresponds to TRBD1 (6 bases). The CDR3 totals 12 residues. Trimming stripped 8 bases from V and 4 bases from J, with 10 bases between. DNA for the CDR3: TGTGCCAGCGAACAGGGTTCAGATACGCAGTATTTT. This gives the protein CASEQGSDTQYF.

V and J are TRBV3-1 and TRBJ1-5, with D uncertain. V dropped 0 bases and J dropped 7 bases, with 7 bases sitting between them. CDR1 and CDR2 from the germline V gene are LGHDT and YNNKEL (reference sequence). The CDR3 loop spans 13 amino acids. The CDR3 reads CASSQDGWQPQHF. The DNA for the CDR3 is TGTGCCAGCAGCCAAGATGGGTGGCAGCCCCAGCATTTT.

About this clonotype: The CDR3 ends on some other residue instead of the conserved phenylalanine or tryptophan, so this is likely a read error. The V call is TRBV7-3, the J call TRBJ2-1; possibly TRBD1 or TRBD2 for D (5 bases each). Trimming stripped 5 bases from V and 2 bases from J, with 10 bases between. CDR1 and CDR2 (germline): SGHTA, FQGTGA. CDR3 size: 14 residues. In DNA, the CDR3 is TGTGCCAGCAGCCGCATGGGGGCCTACAATGAGCAGTTCTGC. The encoded protein is CASSRMGAYNEQFC.

The V and J genes are TRBV27 and TRBJ1-2, with D unclear. In germline, CDR1 is MNHEY, CDR2 SMNVEV (reference sequence). With 5 bases removed from V and 7 bases from J, the gap between germline ends came to 14 bases. CDR3 length equals 13 residues. In nucleotides, the CDR3 is TGTGCCAGCAGTCTCCGATCTGAGAGTGGCTACACCTTC. Its protein is CASSLRSESGYTF.

This clonotype was seen many times. V is TRBV6-1 and J is TRBJ2-7, with D unclear. The germline V gene has CDR1 MNHNS and CDR2 SASEGT. The ends were cut back, 7 bases at V and 0 bases at J, with 13 bases in the middle. This CDR3 has 14 residues. This CDR3 reads CASKAGGSSYEQYF. CDR3 DNA: TGTGCCAGCAAGGCTGGCGGCAGCTCCTACGAGCAGTACTTC.